This T cell receptor beta chain was recovered during a study of T cell changes during pregnancy in multiple sclerosis. Clones were read by immunoSEQ multiplex PCR, and TCRdb kept only the in-frame ones, dropping some. The table records about 40,000 clones, around 90% of them present only once. The sample in question was CD4+ T cells from peripheral blood mononuclear cells, obtained before pregnancy. The clonotype was recovered from a female donor with multiple sclerosis, enrolled in a pregnancy study.

CDR3 DNA: TGCGCCAGCAGCTTGGGGCAGCTGGGGATCGCGGGCTGGGGTTCCACCGGGGAGCTGTTTTTT. Amino acid sequence: CASSLGQLGIAGWGSTGELFF. This chain joins TRBV5-1 and TRBJ2-2, with TRBD2 as a possible D gene (5 bases). The germline V gene encodes CDR1 SGHRS and CDR2 YFSETQ. V lost 0 bases to trimming and J lost 4 bases, with 28 bases between them. The CDR3 has 21 residues.